Here is one T cell receptor beta chain with its context. What it binds is not known. This clone may be a read error of a much larger clone one base away. The same CDR3 is also encoded by other DNA sequences in this sample. The sample is drawn from a study of shared clonotypes between healthy human individuals. The study, taken as a whole, reports: Sequencing depth was a factor that was expected to affect clonotype sharing among donors.

Assay used: immunoSEQ multiplex PCR; TCRdb lists only in-frame clones, some missing. The repertoire holds around 940,000 clones, with approximately 80% as singletons. The ends lost 1 base at V and 0 bases at J; junction bases unmatched: 8. CDR1 and CDR2 (germline): SEHNR, FQNEAQ (reference sequence). The CDR3 totals 18 residues. V usage is TRBV7-9 and J usage is TRBJ1-3, with 8 bases fitting TRBD1. The TCR originated in a young man in good health. Material: memory CD4+ T cells sorted from blood. The subset was: CD45RA-negative fraction. The CDR3 DNA is TGTGCCAGCAGCTTAGTGGACAGGGCGAAAGCCTCTGGAAACACCATATATTTT. Protein product: CASSLVDRAKASGNTIYF.